The clone carrying this T cell receptor beta chain was seen repeatedly, ten times or more. The data originate from a study of T-cell memory formation after mild COVID-19. Germline V lookup: CDR1 SQVTM, CDR2 ANQGSEA. Trimming pared 8 bases from V and 3 bases from J, leaving 17 bases between. The CDR3 length is 13 residues. MiXCR was run by TCRdb on the 5' RACE reads, yielding one entry per CDR3 protein. Of around 500,000 distinct CDR3 sequences in the sample, about 20% were seen once. The V call is TRBV29-1, the J call TRBJ2-7; weak D call: TRBD2 (5 bases). The receptor was isolated from an adult woman who had mild COVID-19 (a few samples of this study predate the infection). Cell type and time point are not known. Sequenced: PBMCs or a T cell subset sorted from them (not recorded which). The CDR3 region has the DNA TGCAGCATAGGCGGAAAAGGAGGCTACGAGCAGTACTTC. It codes for CSIGGKGGYEQYF.